These 7 T cell receptor beta chains share one sample of origin, sequenced in a study of T cells in Graves' hyperthyroidism and ophthalmopathy. Authors of the study amplified TCR beta CDR3 regions from RNA transcripts. TCR CDR3 underwent first-round RT-PCR with the HTBI primer set. TCRdb fed the multiplex PCR reads into MiXCR, producing one record per CDR3 protein. The sample carries hundreds of thousands of distinct CDR3 sequences, roughly 40% recorded once. The sequencing input was blood. These receptors were obtained from a man younger than 35 with Graves' hyperthyroidism.

This clonotype was seen a handful of times. The chain combines TRBV24-1 with TRBJ2-2; TRBD2 agrees at 8 bases. With 11 bases clipped from V and 0 bases from J, the junction kept 19 bases outside the gene matches. This CDR3 region has 19 residues. Germline CDR1 reads KGHDR; CDR2 reads SFDVKD. The CDR3 DNA follows: TGTGCCAGCAGCCAAGGGTGGAGGGCAGCGGGAGCGAACACCGGGGAGCTGTTTTTT. It is translated as CASSQGWRAAGANTGELFF.

This chain uses TRBV2 with TRBJ1-2; D gene ambiguous. V lost 8 bases, J lost 3 bases, and 16 bases lay in between. Per the germline V gene, CDR1 is SNHLY and CDR2 is FYNNEI. This CDR3 comprises 14 residues. CDR3 loop: CASLTGRHHYGYTF. CDR3 bases: TGTGCCAGCCTTACCGGGCGGCACCACTATGGCTACACCTTC.

CDR3 amino acids: CSSRQEGRGYEQYF. As DNA, the CDR3 is TGCAGCAGCCGCCAGGAGGGTAGGGGGTACGAGCAGTACTTC. The chain uses TRBV29-1 and TRBJ2-7; D tentatively reads TRBD1 or TRBD2 (6 bases each). The CDR3 length is 14 residues. With 8 bases removed from V and 4 bases from J, the gap between germline ends came to 21 bases. Germline CDR1 and CDR2: SQVTM and ANQGSEA.

As concerns this clonotype: The CDR3 carries no conserved terminal phenylalanine or tryptophan, so it likely arises from a read error. The DNA is omitted, as the CDR3 cannot be located on it reliably, and the CDR3 follows TCRdb's listing. J is TRBJ1-2 and V is TRBV7-2; TRBD1, the table's D call, was not compared with the DNA. Germline-derived CDR1 and CDR2 are SGHTA and FQGNSA. Counting both end residues, the CDR3 totals 8 amino acids. The CDR3 sequence is CASSLGGL.

This clonotype was counted a few times. This may arise from a read error, as a much more abundant clone is one base away. The chain has TRBV9 and TRBJ2-7, with 9 nucleotides matching TRBD2. CDR1 SGDLS and CDR2 YYNGEE come from the germline V gene. This CDR3 comprises 15 residues. V dropped 0 bases and J dropped 2; count of bases not matched to a gene: 3. The CDR3 protein is CASSVGTSDAYEQYF. The CDR3 DNA follows: TGTGCCAGCAGCGTAGGGACTAGCGACGCCTACGAGCAGTACTTC. The full variable domain, completed using reference TRBV9 and TRBJ2-7, is DSGVTQTPKHLITATGQRVTLRCSPRSGDLSVYWYQQSLDQGLQFLIQYYNGEERAKGNILERFSAQQFPDLHSELNLSSLELGDSALYFCASSVGTSDAYEQYFGPGTRLTVT.

This clonotype was counted ten times or more. The chain combines TRBV29-1 with TRBJ1-1; D remains unclear. The CDR3 totals 11 residues. Germline lookup yields CDR1 SQVTM and CDR2 ANQGSEA. V was clipped by 2 bases and J by 3 bases, with 4 bases between them. The CDR3 region has the DNA TGCAGCGTTGAAAGGGACACTGAAGCTTTCTTT. Translating gives CSVERDTEAFF. The full variable domain, completed using reference TRBV29-1 and TRBJ1-1, is SAVISQKPSRDICQRGTSLTIQCQVDSQVTMMFWYRQQPGQSLTLIATANQGSEATYESGFVIDKFPISRPNLTFSTLTVSNMSPEDSSIYLCSVERDTEAFFGQGTRLTVV.

The chain employs TRBV5-1 and TRBJ2-2, with 13 bases lining up with TRBD2. The V gene end was trimmed by 4 bases and the J gene end by 4 bases; junction bases not matched to a gene: 4. Germline lookup yields CDR1 SGHRS and CDR2 YFSETQ. This CDR3 is built from 16 residues. CDR3 sequence: CASSPGLAGATGELFF. For the CDR3, the DNA is TGCGCCAGCAGCCCAGGACTAGCGGGAGCCACCGGGGAGCTGTTTTTT.